A single sample gave rise to the 8 T cell receptor beta chains below, sequenced in a study of blood T cells in healthy people across ages. It was with a sample-barcoded 5' primer and a J-beta primer mix that a second PCR of roughly 6 to 12 cycles was run. In TCRdb, the 5' RACE reads were re-called with MiXCR into one record per CDR3 protein. Among 700,000 or so distinct CDR3 sequences listed, about a fifth were seen once. The sample taken for sequencing was blood. These receptor sequences come from a man aged 65 to 79 in good health.

In its sample, this clonotype was seen a few times. This chain joins TRBV10-3 and TRBJ2-5, with D unresolved. The V end was cut by 5 bases, the J end by 1 base, with 17 bases between. Germline CDR1 and CDR2: ENHRY and SYGVKD. The CDR3 is 16 residues long. In nucleotides, the CDR3 is TGTGCCATCAGTACCCCGAACGGAAGGTCCCAAGAGACCCAGTACTTC. This codes for CAISTPNGRSQETQYF.

This clonotype was seen more than once but under ten times. This chain joins TRBV12-3 or TRBV12-4 and TRBJ2-3; weak D call: TRBD2 (6 bases). V lost 5 bases to trimming and J lost 0 bases, with 15 bases between them. CDR3 size: 16 residues. This CDR3 reads CASSQGLLLSTDTQYF. Written as DNA, the CDR3 is TGTGCCAGCAGTCAGGGACTCCTTCTGAGCACAGATACGCAGTATTTT.

This clonotype has more than one count but fewer than ten. The chain is built from TRBV28 and TRBJ2-5, with 11 bases fitting TRBD2. The CDR3 runs to 15 residues. V gave up 6 bases and J gave up 11 bases; unmatched junction bases: 14. In germline, CDR1 is MDHEN, CDR2 SYDVKM. For the CDR3, the DNA is TGTGCCAGCAGCCCAAATAGCGGGGGGGCTGGGGAGCAGTACTTC. Encoded protein: CASSPNSGGAGEQYF. Variable domain in full (rest from reference TRBV28 and TRBJ2-5): DVKVTQSSRYLVKRTGEKVFLECVQDMDHENMFWYRQDPGLGLRLIYFSYDVKMKEKGDIPEGYSVSREKKERFSLILESASTNQTSMYLCASSPNSGGAGEQYFGPGTRLLVL.

In its sample, this clonotype was seen a few times. The V gene is TRBV7-2, the J gene TRBJ2-3; the D gene is possibly TRBD2 (6 bases). From germline, CDR1 is SGHTA and CDR2 FQGNSA. The CDR3 has 16 amino acids. Between the trimmed V and J ends, which lost 1 base and 4 bases, there was a span of 15 bases. The CDR3 protein is CASSLGARGGADTQYF. The DNA for the CDR3 is TGTGCCAGCAGCTTAGGTGCGCGGGGTGGGGCAGATACGCAGTATTTT.

This clonotype turned up a few times. The chain carries TRBV7-3 and TRBJ2-7; D is ambiguous. The J call could be wrong; TRBJ2-5 is a better fit for the DNA end. The CDR3 is made up of 14 amino acids. Germline CDR1 reads SGHTA; CDR2 reads FQGTGA. CDR3 residues: CASSLRANQETQYF. CDR3 DNA sequence: TGTGCCAGCAGCTTAAGGGCCAACCAAGAGACCCAGTACTTC.

The chain links TRBV5-1 to TRBJ2-5; TRBD2 matches 9 bases. V trimming: 4 bases; J trimming: 5 bases; junction bases outside the gene matches: 6. CDR1 and CDR2 (germline): SGHRS, YFSETQ. This CDR3 is 14 amino acids long. In DNA form, the CDR3 reads TGCGCCAGCAGCGACGCGGCGGGAGGGGAGACCCAGTACTTC. This translates into CASSDAAGGETQYF.

This clonotype was observed a handful of times. The chain combines TRBV12-3 or TRBV12-4 with TRBJ1-1; TRBD1 is a possible D gene (6 bases). V was clipped by 5 bases and J by 4 bases, with 20 bases between them. This CDR3 has 16 amino acids. This chain's CDR3 is CASSPYMGQIITEAFF. For the CDR3, the DNA is TGTGCCAGCAGTCCCTATATGGGACAAATAATCACTGAAGCTTTCTTT.

This sequence joins TRBV7-2 and TRBJ2-5; 12 nucleotides match TRBD1. This CDR3 is 15 amino acids long. CDR1 is SGHTA, CDR2 FQGNSA, per germline. The trim removed 5 bases at V and 2 bases at J, leaving 3 bases unmatched. CDR3 sequence reads: CASSRDRGLQETQYF. The CDR3 coding sequence is TGTGCCAGCAGCCGGGACAGGGGGCTGCAAGAGACCCAGTACTTC.